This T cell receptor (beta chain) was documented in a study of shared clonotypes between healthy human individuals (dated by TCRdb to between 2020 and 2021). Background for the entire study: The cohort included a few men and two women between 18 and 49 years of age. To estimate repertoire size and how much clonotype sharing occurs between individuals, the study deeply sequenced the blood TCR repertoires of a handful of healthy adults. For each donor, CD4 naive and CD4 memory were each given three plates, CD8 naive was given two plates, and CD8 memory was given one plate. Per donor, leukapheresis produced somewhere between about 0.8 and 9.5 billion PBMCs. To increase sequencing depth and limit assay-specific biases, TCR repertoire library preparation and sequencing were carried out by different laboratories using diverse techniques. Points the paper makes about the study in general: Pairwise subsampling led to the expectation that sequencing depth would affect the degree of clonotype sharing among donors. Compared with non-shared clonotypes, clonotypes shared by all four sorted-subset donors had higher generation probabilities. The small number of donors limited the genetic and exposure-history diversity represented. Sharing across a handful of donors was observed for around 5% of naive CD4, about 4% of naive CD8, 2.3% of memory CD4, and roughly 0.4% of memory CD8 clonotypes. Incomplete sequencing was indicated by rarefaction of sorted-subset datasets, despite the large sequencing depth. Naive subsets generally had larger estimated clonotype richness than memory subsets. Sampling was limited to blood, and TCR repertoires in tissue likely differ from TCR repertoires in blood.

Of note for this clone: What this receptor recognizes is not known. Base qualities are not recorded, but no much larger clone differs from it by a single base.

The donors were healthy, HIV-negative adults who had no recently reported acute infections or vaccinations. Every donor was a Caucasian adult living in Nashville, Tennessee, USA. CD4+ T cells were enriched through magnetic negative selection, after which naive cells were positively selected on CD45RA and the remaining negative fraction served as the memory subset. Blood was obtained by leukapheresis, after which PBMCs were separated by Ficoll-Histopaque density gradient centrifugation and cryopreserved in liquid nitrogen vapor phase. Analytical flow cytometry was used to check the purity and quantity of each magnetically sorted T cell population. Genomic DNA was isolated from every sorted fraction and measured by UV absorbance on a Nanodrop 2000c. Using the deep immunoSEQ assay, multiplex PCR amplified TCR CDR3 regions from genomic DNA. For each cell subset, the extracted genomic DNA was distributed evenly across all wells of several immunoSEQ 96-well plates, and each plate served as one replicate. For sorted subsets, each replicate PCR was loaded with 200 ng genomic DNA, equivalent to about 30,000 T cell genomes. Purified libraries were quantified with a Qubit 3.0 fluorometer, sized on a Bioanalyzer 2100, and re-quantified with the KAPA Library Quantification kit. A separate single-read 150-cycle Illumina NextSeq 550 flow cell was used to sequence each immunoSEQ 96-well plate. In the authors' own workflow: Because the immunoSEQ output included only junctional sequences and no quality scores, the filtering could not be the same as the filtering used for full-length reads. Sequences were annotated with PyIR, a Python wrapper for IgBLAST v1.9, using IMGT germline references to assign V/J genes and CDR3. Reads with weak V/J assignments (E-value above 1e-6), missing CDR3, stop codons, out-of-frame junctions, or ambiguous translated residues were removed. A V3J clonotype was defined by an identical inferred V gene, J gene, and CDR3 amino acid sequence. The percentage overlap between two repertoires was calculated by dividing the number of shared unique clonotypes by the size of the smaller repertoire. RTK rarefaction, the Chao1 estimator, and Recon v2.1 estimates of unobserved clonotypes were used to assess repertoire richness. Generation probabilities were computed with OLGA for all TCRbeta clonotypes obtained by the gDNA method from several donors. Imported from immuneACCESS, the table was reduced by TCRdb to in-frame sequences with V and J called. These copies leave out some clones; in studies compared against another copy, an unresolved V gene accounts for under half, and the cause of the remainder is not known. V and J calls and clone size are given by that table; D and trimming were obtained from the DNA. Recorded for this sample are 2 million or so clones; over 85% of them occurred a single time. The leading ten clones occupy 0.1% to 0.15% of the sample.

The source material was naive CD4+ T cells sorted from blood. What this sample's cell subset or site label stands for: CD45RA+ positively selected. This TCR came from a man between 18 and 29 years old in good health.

For the CDR3, the sequence is CAWTTSGRDHEQYF. The sequenced DNA: TGTGCCTGGACCACTAGCGGGAGGGACCACGAGCAGTACTTC. This chain joins TRBV30 to TRBJ2-7, and 13 junction bases match TRBD2. CDR1 and CDR2, per the germline V gene (reference sequence), are GTSNPN and SVGIG. The CDR3 runs 14 residues from the cysteine to the phenylalanine. Only the CDR3 DNA is retained, 42 bases long and in frame from the first base. The germline V end is reduced by 4 bases and the J end by 5 bases; junction bases left unmatched: 5.